The 22 T cell receptor beta chains presented below share a single source sample, sequenced in a study of blood T cell repertoires in COVID-19. Repertoires were generated with immunoSEQ multiplex PCR, while TCRdb's copy carries only in-frame clones and drops some. The repertoire includes 120,000 to 150,000 clones, approximately 84% of them detected once, and 3% to 4% sits in the top ten. Sequenced input: PBMCs or T cells enriched from blood (not recorded which). The receptor set was obtained from a woman between 50 and 59 years old with acute COVID-19.

The V gene is TRBV24-1, the J gene TRBJ1-2, with 8 bases fitting TRBD1. The germline V gene encodes CDR1 KGHDR and CDR2 SFDVKD. CDR3 length equals 14 residues. The trim removed 5 bases at V and 4 bases at J, leaving 5 bases unmatched. The CDR3 DNA follows: TGTGCCACCAGTGCCCGACAGGGGAGCTATGGCTACACCTTC. Its translation: CATSARQGSYGYTF.

This clone appeared a few times. The gene calls are TRBV15 and TRBJ1-6; D uncertain. This CDR3 contains 16 residues. With 4 bases removed from V and 3 bases from J, the gap between germline ends came to 13 bases. Germline loops: CDR1 LNHNV, CDR2 YYDKDF (reference sequence). The CDR3 is CATSIWHGDYNSPLHF. The CDR3 nucleotides are TGTGCCACCAGCATATGGCACGGAGACTATAATTCACCCCTCCACTTT.

V is TRBV4-3 and J is TRBJ2-7; 12 nucleotides agree with TRBD2. The CDR3 loop spans 15 amino acids. From germline, CDR1 is LGHNA and CDR2 YSLEER. Trimming removed 3 bases from V and 1 base from J; junction bases left unmatched: 1. In nucleotides, the CDR3 is TGCGCCAGCAGCCACGGACTAGCGGGATCCTACGAGCAGTACTTC. It yields the protein CASSHGLAGSYEQYF.

This chain joins TRBV6-5 and TRBJ2-7, with TRBD2 identical over 7 bases. Germline V gives CDR1 MNHEY, CDR2 SVGAGI. CDR3 length: 13 residues. The V gene end was trimmed by 6 bases and the J gene end by 5 bases; junction bases not matched to a gene: 7. CDR3 nucleotides: TGTGCCAGCAGGCCCGTGGGGAGGGACGAGCAGTACTTC. It specifies CASRPVGRDEQYF.

The chain uses TRBV19 and TRBJ2-5; 9 bases are a match to TRBD2. Germline loops: CDR1 LNHDA, CDR2 SQIVND (reference sequence). J gave up 3 bases and V 6 bases, and 14 bases lay outside the gene matches. The CDR3 contains 17 residues. The CDR3 spells CASRSLAGGGAEETQYF. The CDR3, as DNA: TGTGCCAGTAGGTCTTTGGCGGGAGGGGGGGCAGAAGAGACCCAGTACTTC. The full variable domain, completed using reference TRBV19 and TRBJ2-5, is DGGITQSPKYLFRKEGQNVTLSCEQNLNHDAMYWYRQDPGQGLRLIYYSQIVNDFQKGDIAEGYSVSREKKESFPLTVTSAQKNPTAFYLCASRSLAGGGAEETQYFGPGTRLLVL.

This clone is a singleton in its sample. The chain joins TRBV23-1 to TRBJ2-7; 9 bases agree with TRBD1. Being an ORF, TRBV23-1 has a function that is uncertain. The CDR3 contains 14 residues. V dropped 2 bases and J dropped 5; count of bases not matched to a gene: 4. The CDR3 region is CASSQGTGTHEQYF. The CDR3 nucleotides are TGCGCCAGCAGTCAAGGGACAGGGACTCACGAGCAGTACTTC.

The gene calls are TRBV5-1 and TRBJ2-7, with TRBD2 matching over 8 bases. The CDR3 runs to 14 residues. Germline-derived CDR1 and CDR2 are SGHRS and YFSETQ. V was pared by 4 bases and J by 5 bases, with 8 bases of the junction left unmatched. CDR3 DNA sequence: TGCGCCAGCAGCACGGGACTAGTTAACGACGAGCAGTACTTC. It yields the protein CASSTGLVNDEQYF. The full variable domain, its missing parts supplied by reference TRBV5-1 and TRBJ2-7, is KAGVTQTPRYLIKTRGQQVTLSCSPISGHRSVSWYQQTPGQGLQFLFEYFSETQRNKGNFPGRFSGRQFSNSRSEMNVSTLELGDSALYLCASSTGLVNDEQYFGPGTRLTVT.

V gene TRBV6-5 combines with J gene TRBJ1-1, with TRBD1 as a possible D gene (6 bases). V gave up 6 bases and J gave up 1 base, with 9 bases separating them. CDR3 length: 13 residues. The germline V gene has CDR1 MNHEY and CDR2 SVGAGI. DNA for the CDR3: TGTGCCAGCAGCATGGGACAGAACACTGAAGCTTTCTTT. This sequence encodes CASSMGQNTEAFF.

This chain connects TRBV5-1 to TRBJ2-7, with D possibly matching TRBD2 (5 bases). The CDR3 covers 13 residues. Trimming took 4 bases from V and 6 from J, leaving 14 bases between them. Germline V gives CDR1 SGHRS, CDR2 YFSETQ. The CDR3 spells CASSGRSEGEQYF. DNA for the CDR3: TGCGCCAGCAGCGGGAGATCCGAGGGCGAGCAGTACTTC.

The genes are TRBV6-5 and TRBJ1-1; 10 bases match TRBD1. J lost 0 bases, V lost 2 bases, and 3 bases had no gene match. This CDR3 has 16 amino acids. Germline loops: CDR1 MNHEY, CDR2 SVGAGI. CDR3 DNA: TGTGCCAGCAGTTACCGGGACAGGGGAATGAACACTGAAGCTTTCTTT. Amino acid sequence: CASSYRDRGMNTEAFF.

This chain links TRBV7-3 with TRBJ2-6; D is perhaps TRBD2 (5 bases). Germline V gene sequence: CDR1 SGHTA, CDR2 FQGTGA. This CDR3 region has 16 residues. Trimming removed 1 base at V and 0 bases at J, with 7 bases between. The CDR3 nucleotides read TGTGCCAGCAGCTTAAACGGGATCTCTGGGGCCAACGTCCTGACTTTC. Encoded protein: CASSLNGISGANVLTF. Complete variable domain (other parts from reference TRBV7-3 and TRBJ2-6): GAGVSQTPSNKVTEKGKYVELRCDPISGHTALYWYRQSLGQGPEFLIYFQGTGAADDSGLPNDRFFAVRPEGSVSTLKIQRTERGDSAVYLCASSLNGISGANVLTFGAGSRLTVL.

The rearrangement links TRBV6-5 to TRBJ1-1; TRBD1 might be the D (5 bases). With 8 bases removed from V and 2 bases from J, the gap between germline ends came to 18 bases. Germline loops: CDR1 MNHEY, CDR2 SVGAGI. CDR3 length equals 15 residues. The CDR3: CASGARGVINTEAFF. In nucleotides, the CDR3 is TGTGCCAGCGGAGCCCGGGGGGTGATAAACACTGAAGCTTTCTTT.

This clone has just a few counts. V is TRBV3-1 (or the pseudogene TRBV3-2) and J is TRBJ2-3; 13 nucleotides agree with TRBD2. The CDR3 covers 17 residues. CDR1 LGHDT and CDR2 YNNKEL come from the germline V gene (reference sequence). The V segment lost 4 bases and the J segment 5 bases; nucleotides outside the gene matches: 9. The CDR3 is CASSLGLAGAGGDTQYF. CDR3 DNA: TGTGCCAGCAGCCTAGGACTAGCGGGAGCCGGCGGAGATACGCAGTATTTT.

V is TRBV7-8 and J is TRBJ1-2, with 8 bases aligning to TRBD1. V lost 4 bases and J lost 7; bases outside the gene matches: 8. This CDR3 has 14 amino acids. Germline V gene sequence: CDR1 SGHVS, CDR2 FQNEAQ. The CDR3 here is CASSSRTGQGGYTF. The CDR3 nucleotides read TGTGCCAGCAGCTCGCGGACAGGGCAAGGTGGCTACACCTTC.

CDR3 in DNA: TGTGCCAGCAGCGGACGACAGGGCCCAGGCGAGCAGTACTTC. As protein: CASSGRQGPGEQYF. The V call is TRBV3-1 (or the pseudogene TRBV3-2), the J call TRBJ2-7; 7 bases map to TRBD1. CDR1 is LGHDT and CDR2 is YNNKEL in the germline V gene (reference sequence). The CDR3 spans 14 residues. The junction had 10 bases not matched to a gene; V was cut back by 5 bases and J by 6 bases.

The rearrangement links TRBV19 to TRBJ2-1, with a tentative D call TRBD2 (5 bases). The CDR3 contains 12 residues. V lost 7 bases to trimming and J lost 5 bases, with 9 bases between them. Germline assignment: CDR1 LNHDA and CDR2 SQIVND (reference sequence). The DNA of the CDR3 is TGTGCCAGTACCGGGATTAACAATGAGCAGTTCTTC. Translated: CASTGINNEQFF.

The J gene is TRBJ1-1, the V gene TRBV29-1; 7 nucleotides align to TRBD1. CDR3 length equals 10 residues. The V and J ends lost 5 bases and 8 bases, in that order; junction bases with no gene match: 2. Germline V gives CDR1 SQVTM, CDR2 ANQGSEA. The CDR3 sequence: CSVQDREAFF. The CDR3 nucleotides read TGCAGCGTTCAGGACAGGGAAGCTTTCTTT.

The genes are TRBV7-3 and TRBJ2-1, with 12 bases aligning to TRBD2. This CDR3 comprises 15 residues. Germline loops: CDR1 SGHTA, CDR2 FQGTGA. With V trimmed by 0 bases and J by 9 bases, 3 bases remained unmatched. The CDR3 sequence is CASSLTTSGSTEQFF. For the CDR3, the DNA is TGTGCCAGCAGCTTAACGACTAGCGGGAGCACTGAGCAGTTCTTC.

This chain links TRBV21-1 with TRBJ2-5; TRBD2, the table's D call, was not compared with the DNA. TRBV21-1 is recorded as a pseudogene. The CDR3 spans 21 residues. This chain's CDR3 is CASSKFLGVLVLAGDEETQYF. CDR3 nucleotide sequence: TGTGCCAGCAGCAAATTCTTAGGGGTTTTAGTATTAGCGGGAGATGAGGAGACCCAGTACTTC.

A single count supports this clone. J is TRBJ1-1 and V is TRBV11-3; D ambiguous. Per germline, CDR1 SGHNT and CDR2 YENEEA. V was cut by 6 bases and J by 4 bases, with 12 bases left in between. The CDR3 totals 13 residues. CDR3 amino acids: CASSRGIGTEAFF. As DNA, the CDR3 is TGTGCCAGCAGTCGGGGAATAGGCACTGAAGCTTTCTTT.

A few counts support this clone. The gene calls are TRBV7-2 and TRBJ2-7, with 14 bases identical to TRBD2. V gave up 4 bases and J gave up 0 bases; unmatched junction bases: 5. The CDR3 contains 17 residues. From germline, CDR1 is SGHTA and CDR2 FQGNSA. CDR3 bases: TGTGCCAGCAGCTCCCCGGGACTAGCGGGGGACTCCTACGAGCAGTACTTC. Encoded protein: CASSSPGLAGDSYEQYF.

The chain joins TRBV7-2 to TRBJ1-1; 7 positions agree with TRBD1. The CDR3 spans 13 residues. CDR1 and CDR2 from the germline V gene are SGHTA and FQGNSA. J was trimmed by 4 bases and V by 1 base; bases with no gene match: 0. The CDR3 DNA follows: TGTGCCAGCAGCTTAGGGACAGGCACTGAAGCTTTCTTT. Encoded protein: CASSLGTGTEAFF.